The source of this TCR beta chain is a study of T cells in Graves' hyperthyroidism and ophthalmopathy. To note about this clonotype: As yet, its antigen is unknown.

The V segment lost 5 bases and the J segment 8 bases; nucleotides outside the gene matches: 6. Germline lookup yields CDR1 DFQATT and CDR2 SNEGSKA (reference sequence). The CDR3 is made up of 12 amino acids. Amplified TCR beta CDR3 regions derived from RNA transcripts. Primed by the HTBI set, a first-round RT-PCR was run on the TCR CDR3. In TCRdb, the multiplex PCR reads were re-called with MiXCR into one record per CDR3 protein. The table has hundreds of thousands of distinct CDR3 sequences, around 17% seen once. Study-level findings and limits: Before onset, ophthalmopathy was predicted by the model a median about six months earlier. Within blood appeared most thyroid clonotypes that had expanded above 0.001.

Sequencing was done on a sample of blood. The V gene is TRBV20-1, the J gene TRBJ1-1; 9 nucleotides agree with TRBD1. This receptor was taken from a young woman with Graves' ophthalmopathy. The CDR3 is CSAPTGGTEAFF. CDR3 DNA: TGCAGTGCTCCAACAGGGGGCACCGAAGCTTTCTTT.